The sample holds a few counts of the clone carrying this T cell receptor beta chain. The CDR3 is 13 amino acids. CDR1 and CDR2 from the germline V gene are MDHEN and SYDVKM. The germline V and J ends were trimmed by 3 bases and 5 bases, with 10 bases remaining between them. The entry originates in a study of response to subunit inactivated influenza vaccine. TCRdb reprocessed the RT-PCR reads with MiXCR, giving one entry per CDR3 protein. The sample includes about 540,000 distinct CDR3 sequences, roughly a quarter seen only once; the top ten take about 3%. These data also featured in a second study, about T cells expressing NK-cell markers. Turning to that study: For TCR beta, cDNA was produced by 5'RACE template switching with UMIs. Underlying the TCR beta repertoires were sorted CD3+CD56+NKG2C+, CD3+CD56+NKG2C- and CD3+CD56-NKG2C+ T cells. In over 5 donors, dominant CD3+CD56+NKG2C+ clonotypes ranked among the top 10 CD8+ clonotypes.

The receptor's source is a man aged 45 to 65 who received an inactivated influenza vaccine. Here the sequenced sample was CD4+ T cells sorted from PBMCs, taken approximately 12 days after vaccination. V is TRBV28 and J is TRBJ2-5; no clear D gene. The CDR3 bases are TGTGCCAGCAGTTTTCCTCCTTCGGAGACCCAGTACTTC. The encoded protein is CASSFPPSETQYF. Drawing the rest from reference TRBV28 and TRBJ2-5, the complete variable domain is DVKVTQSSRYLVKRTGEKVFLECVQDMDHENMFWYRQDPGLGLRLIYFSYDVKMKEKGDIPEGYSVSREKKERFSLILESASTNQTSMYLCASSFPPSETQYFGPGTRLLVL.